These 6 T cell receptor beta chains originate from one sample sequenced in a study of T cell repertoires in cytomegalovirus infection. TCRdb re-derived calls from the reads in MiXCR, one entry per CDR3 protein. The repertoire holds roughly 720,000 distinct CDR3 sequences, with less than 40% as singletons. Sequencing input: PBMCs. Receptors originate from a human donor in good health (CMV status not recorded). Some clones in this sample may be carry-over from other donors' samples.

The genes are TRBV12-3 or TRBV12-4 and TRBJ2-3, with 9 bases fitting TRBD2. The CDR3 is 15 residues long. V lost 2 bases, J lost 2 bases, and 2 bases stayed unmatched. The CDR3 DNA follows: TGTGCCAGCAGTTTAACGGGACTAGCCACAGATACGCAGTATTTT. Translated, it gives CASSLTGLATDTQYF.

There are a few counts of this clonotype. The chain combines TRBV19 with TRBJ1-2; a possible D gene is TRBD1 (6 bases). With 3 bases removed from V and 8 bases from J, the gap between germline ends came to 22 bases. CDR3 length equals 16 residues. CDR1 is LNHDA, CDR2 SQIVND, per germline (reference sequence). The CDR3 region is CASSMPPLEGVGGYTF. The CDR3 DNA sequence: TGTGCCAGTAGTATGCCCCCACTTGAGGGGGTTGGAGGCTACACCTTC.

Of note for this clonotype: The conserved closing phenylalanine or tryptophan is absent in this CDR3, likely reflecting a read error. The limits of the CDR3 on the DNA are not certain, so only TCRdb's listed CDR3 is given. The chain combines TRBV12-3 or TRBV12-4 with TRBJ1-5. The CDR3 is made up of 16 amino acids, end residues included. The CDR3 protein is CASSLAPGVLNQPHPV.

V usage is TRBV12-3 or TRBV12-4 and J usage is TRBJ1-4; 9 nucleotides agree with TRBD1. CDR3 length: 13 residues. With 5 bases clipped from V and 8 bases from J, the junction kept 3 bases outside the gene matches. The CDR3 sequence: CASSGTGLEKLFF. The CDR3, as DNA: TGTGCCAGCAGTGGGACAGGGCTCGAAAAACTGTTTTTT.

The V call is TRBV7-9, the J call TRBJ2-1; maybe TRBD2 (5 bases). V lost 4 bases, J lost 8 bases, and 12 bases lay in between. The V gene's germline CDR1 is SEHNR and CDR2 FQNEAQ (reference sequence). The CDR3 loop spans 13 amino acids. Written as DNA, the CDR3 is TGTGCCAGCAGCTACCTAGCTTTCGATGAGCAGTTCTTC. Translation: CASSYLAFDEQFF.

The rearrangement links TRBV27 to TRBJ2-5; tentatively, D is TRBD1 (6 bases). Trimming removed 0 bases at V and 1 base at J, with 12 bases between. Per the germline V gene, CDR1 is MNHEY and CDR2 is SMNVEV (reference sequence). The CDR3 contains 16 residues. CDR3 nucleotides: TGTGCCAGCAGTTTATCCGCCCGACAGGCCCAAGAGACCCAGTACTTC. Amino acids: CASSLSARQAQETQYF.